Here is one TCR beta chain with its context. This sample was included in a study of blood T cell repertoires in COVID-19. Trimming removed 7 bases from V and 4 bases from J; junction bases left unmatched: 6. This CDR3 region has 14 residues. From germline, CDR1 is MNHEY and CDR2 SVGAGI. Original analysis: Estimation of nucleated cell counts was performed using reference gene primer amplification. Sequencing was performed with immunoSEQ multiplex PCR; in TCRdb, only in-frame clones are kept and a portion is missing. Clone size and V and J calls were adopted from that table, with D and trimming inferred from the DNA. The sample comprises roughly 440,000 clones, around 89% of which are singletons, and roughly 12% rests with the top ten.

V usage is TRBV6-5 and J usage is TRBJ1-1; 10 bases align to TRBD1. The specimen was peripheral blood. This clonotype was sampled from a woman aged 45-59 years with COVID-19, enrolled during active disease. In DNA form, the CDR3 reads TGTGCCAGCAAACCCCGGACAGGGGGCACTGAAGCTTTCTTT. This gives the protein CASKPRTGGTEAFF.